The sequence of this T cell receptor beta chain was determined in a study of T cells expressing NK-cell markers. Germline CDR1 is GTSNPN and CDR2 is SVGIG (reference sequence). The CDR3 is 15 amino acids. TCRdb re-called the 5' RACE reads and gives one entry per CDR3 protein, without DNA. The sample totals about 150,000 distinct CDR3 sequences; its top ten clones hold more than 35%. The origin of this receptor is a woman between 50 and 59 years old in good health. The sample was blood T cells: a sorted CD56 or NKG2C T cell subset, CD4+ or CD8+ T cells, or bulk PBMC T cells (not recorded which). The chain uses TRBV30 and TRBJ2-7; there is no DNA to check the TCRdb D call of TRBD1. The CDR3 loop is CAWSEKGATSYEQYF.